This T cell receptor beta chain stems from a study of cytomegalovirus exposure and HLA in healthy donors. Study-level points and caveats: By a later analysis, the bulk of CMV-associated TCR beta chains appeared HLA-restricted.

Worth noting for this clone: Its antigen is not known.

CDR1 SGHAT and CDR2 FQNNGV come from the germline V gene. Trimming left V 4 bases short and J 4 bases short, with 19 bases between. The CDR3 has 16 amino acids. PCR employed 60 Vbeta and 13 Jbeta primers. Assay used: immunoSEQ multiplex PCR; TCRdb lists only in-frame clones, some missing. The repertoire holds around 150,000 clones, 55% to 70% seen once, with 6% to 8.5% in the top ten. Sample: PBMCs. The TCR comes from a woman aged 55-69 years in good health and CMV-seropositive. V is TRBV11-2 and J is TRBJ1-1; a possible D gene is TRBD1 (6 bases). The CDR3 is CASSSGAQGFVTEAFF. CDR3 in DNA: TGTGCCAGCAGCTCAGGGGCCCAGGGTTTTGTCACTGAAGCTTTCTTT.